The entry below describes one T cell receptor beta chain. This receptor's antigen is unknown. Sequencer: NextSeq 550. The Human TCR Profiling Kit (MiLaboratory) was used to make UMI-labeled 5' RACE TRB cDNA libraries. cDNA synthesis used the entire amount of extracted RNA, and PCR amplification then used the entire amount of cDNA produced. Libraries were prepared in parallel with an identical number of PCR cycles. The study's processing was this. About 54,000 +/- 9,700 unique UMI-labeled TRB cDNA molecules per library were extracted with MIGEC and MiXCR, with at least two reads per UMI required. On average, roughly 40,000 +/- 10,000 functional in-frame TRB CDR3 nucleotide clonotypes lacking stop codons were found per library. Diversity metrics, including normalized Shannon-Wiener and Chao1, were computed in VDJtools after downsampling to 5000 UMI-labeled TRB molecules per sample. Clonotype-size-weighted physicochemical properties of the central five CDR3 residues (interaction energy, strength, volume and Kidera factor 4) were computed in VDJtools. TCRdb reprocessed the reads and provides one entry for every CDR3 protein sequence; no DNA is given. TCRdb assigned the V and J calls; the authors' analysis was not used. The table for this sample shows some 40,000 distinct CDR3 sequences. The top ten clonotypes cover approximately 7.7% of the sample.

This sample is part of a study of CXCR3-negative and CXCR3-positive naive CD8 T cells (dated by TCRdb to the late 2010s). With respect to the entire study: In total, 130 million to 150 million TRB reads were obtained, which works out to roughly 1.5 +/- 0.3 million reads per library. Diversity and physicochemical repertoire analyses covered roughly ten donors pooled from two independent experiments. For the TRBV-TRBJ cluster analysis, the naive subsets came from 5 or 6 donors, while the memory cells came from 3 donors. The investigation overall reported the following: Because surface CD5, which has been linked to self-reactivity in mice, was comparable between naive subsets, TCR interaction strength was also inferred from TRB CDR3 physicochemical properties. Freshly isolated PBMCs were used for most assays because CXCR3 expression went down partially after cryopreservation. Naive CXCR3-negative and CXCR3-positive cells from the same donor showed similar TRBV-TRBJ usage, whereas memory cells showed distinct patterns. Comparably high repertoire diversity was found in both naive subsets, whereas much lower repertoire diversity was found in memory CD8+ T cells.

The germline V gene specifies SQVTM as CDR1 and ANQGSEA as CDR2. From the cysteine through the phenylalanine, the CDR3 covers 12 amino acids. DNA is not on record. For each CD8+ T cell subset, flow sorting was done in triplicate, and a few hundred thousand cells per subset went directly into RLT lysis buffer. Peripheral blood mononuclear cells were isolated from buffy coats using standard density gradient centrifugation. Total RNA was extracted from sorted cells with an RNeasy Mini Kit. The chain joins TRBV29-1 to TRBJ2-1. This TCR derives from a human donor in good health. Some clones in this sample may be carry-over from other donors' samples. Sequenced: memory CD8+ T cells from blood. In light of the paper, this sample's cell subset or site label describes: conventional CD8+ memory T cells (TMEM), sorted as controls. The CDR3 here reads CSVERGHNEQFF.